This T cell receptor (beta chain) emerged from a study of cytomegalovirus exposure and HLA in healthy donors. About the research overall: Unique TCRs from HLA-typed donors, 70 million to 100 million of them, were held in an early data release. Study-wide results and caveats: Later genetic work tied a missense DCLRE1C variant to beta-chain V and J trimming. Most TCR sequences were uncommon, yet certain public TCRs appeared in many donors. Earlier results showed most TCR beta V segments being productive about 90% or about 30% of the time.

CDR3 length: 14 amino acids. V lost 5 bases and J lost 2, with 13 bases in between. Germline V gene data show CDR1 as MNHEY and CDR2 as SVGAGI. To note about this clone: Its cognate antigen is unknown.

PCR employed 60 Vbeta and 13 Jbeta primers. The assay was immunoSEQ multiplex PCR, and TCRdb's table has in-frame clones only and misses some. The table has more than 110,000 clones, 70% to 90% seen once. J is TRBJ2-7 and V is TRBV6-5; D perhaps matches TRBD2 (5 bases). The sequencing sample was made of PBMCs. This TCR came from a man aged 45-65 years in good health and CMV-seronegative. For the CDR3, the DNA is TGTGCCAGCAGTGATCCCAGCGGCGCCTACGAGCAGTACTTC. Amino acid sequence: CASSDPSGAYEQYF.